This T cell receptor beta chain was observed in a study of shared clonotypes between healthy human individuals. This table comes from immunoSEQ multiplex PCR, and its TCRdb copy is limited to in-frame clones, with some not included. The sample yields roughly 890,000 clones, about 91% seen once. The CDR3 length is 15 residues. The V and J ends lost 6 bases and 4 bases respectively, with 19 bases between them. Germline CDR1 and CDR2: ENHRY and SYGVKD. It was CD45RO-negative cells, positively selected for CCR7, that made up naive CD8 cells, with terminally differentiated effector memory CD45RA+ cells excluded.

This receptor was obtained from a man aged 30-40 years in good health. Source material: naive CD8+ T cells sorted from blood. The chain recombines TRBV10-3 with TRBJ2-7; TRBD2 might be the D (6 bases). Here the CDR3 reads CAIREEAGPAYEQYF. CDR3 bases: TGTGCCATCAGGGAAGAAGCGGGCCCAGCGTACGAGCAGTACTTC.